These T cell receptor beta chains were read from a single sample in a study of T cell changes during pregnancy in multiple sclerosis. The protocol was immunoSEQ multiplex PCR, while the TCRdb copy is restricted to in-frame clones and leaves out a portion. The sample contains about 50,000 clones, roughly nine tenths of which appear only once. Specimen: CD8+ T cells from peripheral blood mononuclear cells, collected after pregnancy. All receptors come from a female donor with multiple sclerosis, enrolled in a pregnancy study. CDR3s include the opening cysteine and the closing phenylalanine or tryptophan. Fields, in order: D gene, V gene, J gene, clone size, CDR3 protein, CDR3 DNA. The D gene is left open where the match is weak. Clone size is given for some rows only: seen once, a few or many times, or a class if the clone is expanded.

d_call: TRBD2
v_call: TRBV27
j_call: TRBJ2-3
clone_size: NA
cdr3_aa: CASNPRSGGAVDTQYF
cdr3_nt: TGTGCCAGTAACCCACGTAGCGGGGGGGCGGTAGATACGCAGTATTTT

d_call: NA
v_call: TRBV6-5
j_call: TRBJ2-6
clone_size: NA
cdr3_aa: CASKTTLGGANVLTF
cdr3_nt: TGTGCCAGCAAAACCACCCTTGGGGGCGCCAACGTCCTGACTTTC

d_call: NA
v_call: TRBV7-6
j_call: TRBJ1-6
clone_size: NA
cdr3_aa: CASSLGGGGESPLHF
cdr3_nt: TGTGCCAGCAGCTTAGGGGGGGGTGGTGAATCACCCCTCCACTTT

d_call: TRBD2
v_call: TRBV11-2
j_call: TRBJ2-3
clone_size: NA
cdr3_aa: CASSLINGGGTDTQYF
cdr3_nt: TGTGCCAGCAGCTTAATCAACGGGGGGGGAACAGATACGCAGTATTTT

d_call: NA
v_call: TRBV6-1
j_call: TRBJ1-1
clone_size: NA
cdr3_aa: CASSEREIMNTEAFF
cdr3_nt: TGTGCCAGCAGTGAGAGGGAGATCATGAACACTGAAGCTTTCTTT

d_call: NA
v_call: TRBV9
j_call: TRBJ1-2
clone_size: NA
cdr3_aa: CASSVGGNQIYGYTF
cdr3_nt: TGTGCCAGCAGCGTAGGGGGCAACCAAATCTATGGCTACACCTTC

d_call: NA
v_call: TRBV27
j_call: TRBJ2-7
clone_size: NA
cdr3_aa: CASVRLHSSYEQYF
cdr3_nt: TGTGCCAGTGTCCGACTTCACTCCTCCTACGAGCAGTACTTC

d_call: TRBD1
v_call: TRBV10-3
j_call: TRBJ2-3
clone_size: NA
cdr3_aa: CAISESVGTGPLTDTQYF
cdr3_nt: TGTGCCATCAGTGAGTCAGTCGGGACAGGGCCTCTCACAGATACGCAGTATTTT

d_call: TRBD1
v_call: TRBV19
j_call: TRBJ2-7
clone_size: NA
cdr3_aa: CASRSPGTGGEQYF
cdr3_nt: TGTGCCAGTAGATCCCCCGGGACAGGGGGCGAGCAGTACTTC

d_call: TRBD1
v_call: TRBV29-1
j_call: TRBJ2-6
clone_size: NA
cdr3_aa: CSVGGGTGDSGANVLTF
cdr3_nt: TGCAGCGTTGGAGGCGGGACAGGTGACTCTGGGGCCAACGTCCTGACTTTC

d_call: TRBD2
v_call: TRBV7-9
j_call: TRBJ2-1
clone_size: NA
cdr3_aa: CASSFLAGGHDEQFF
cdr3_nt: TGTGCCAGCAGCTTCTTGGCGGGGGGGCACGATGAGCAGTTCTTC

d_call: NA
v_call: TRBV21-1
j_call: TRBJ1-3
clone_size: NA
cdr3_aa: CASSKTKTTSGNTIYF
cdr3_nt: TGTGCCAGCAGCAAAACAAAAACCACATCTGGAAACACCATATATTTT

d_call: NA
v_call: TRBV6-5
j_call: TRBJ1-2
clone_size: NA
cdr3_aa: CASLLDGYTF
cdr3_nt: TGTGCCAGTCTCCTCGATGGCTACACCTTC

d_call: NA
v_call: TRBV6-1
j_call: TRBJ1-5
clone_size: NA
cdr3_aa: CASRVYLISNQPQHF
cdr3_nt: TGTGCCAGCAGGGTCTACTTGATCAGCAATCAGCCCCAGCATTTT

d_call: NA
v_call: TRBV7-9
j_call: TRBJ2-5
clone_size: NA
cdr3_aa: CASSLAQGVGTQYF
cdr3_nt: TGTGCCAGCAGCTTAGCACAGGGCGTCGGGACCCAGTACTTC

d_call: TRBD2
v_call: TRBV2
j_call: TRBJ2-2
clone_size: NA
cdr3_aa: CASNSGLAGGQYTGELFF
cdr3_nt: TGTGCCAGCAATTCAGGACTAGCGGGGGGGCAGTACACCGGGGAGCTGTTTTTT

d_call: TRBD1
v_call: TRBV30
j_call: TRBJ2-7
clone_size: NA
cdr3_aa: CAWGQGAAEQYF
cdr3_nt: TGTGCCTGGGGGCAGGGGGCCGCCGAGCAGTACTTC

d_call: TRBD1
v_call: TRBV2
j_call: TRBJ2-5
clone_size: once
cdr3_aa: CASLTGQETQYF
cdr3_nt: TGTGCCAGCCTGACAGGGCAAGAGACCCAGTACTTC

d_call: TRBD1
v_call: TRBV7-7
j_call: TRBJ2-2
clone_size: once
cdr3_aa: CASRTIDRDTGELFF
cdr3_nt: TGTGCTAGCAGAACTATAGACAGGGACACCGGGGAGCTGTTTTTT

d_call: NA
v_call: TRBV19
j_call: TRBJ1-2
clone_size: NA
cdr3_aa: CASSREGTVGYGYTF
cdr3_nt: TGTGCCAGTAGTAGAGAAGGGACTGTAGGGTATGGCTACACCTTC

d_call: TRBD1
v_call: TRBV7-9
j_call: TRBJ1-2
clone_size: NA
cdr3_aa: CASSHRDRAENYGYTF
cdr3_nt: TGTGCCAGCAGCCACAGGGACAGGGCTGAGAACTATGGCTACACCTTC

d_call: TRBD2
v_call: TRBV7-6
j_call: TRBJ2-7
clone_size: few
cdr3_aa: CASSLSAGTSSYEQYF
cdr3_nt: TGTGCCAGCAGCCTCTCGGCCGGGACTAGCTCCTACGAGCAGTACTTC

d_call: TRBD1
v_call: TRBV5-4
j_call: TRBJ1-2
clone_size: once
cdr3_aa: CASSLGQGGGYTF
cdr3_nt: TGTGCCAGCAGCTTAGGACAGGGAGGAGGCTACACCTTC

d_call: NA
v_call: TRBV27
j_call: TRBJ2-2
clone_size: medium-sized
cdr3_aa: CASSLWPTGELFF
cdr3_nt: TGTGCCAGCAGTTTATGGCCCACCGGGGAGCTGTTTTTT

d_call: NA
v_call: TRBV7-9
j_call: TRBJ2-2
clone_size: NA
cdr3_aa: CASSHTGLGVAGELFF
cdr3_nt: TGTGCCAGCAGCCATACAGGCTTGGGTGTTGCCGGGGAGCTGTTTTTT

d_call: TRBD2
v_call: TRBV13
j_call: TRBJ2-2
clone_size: NA
cdr3_aa: CASSTPRELAGGPGELFF
cdr3_nt: TGTGCCAGCAGCACACCACGCGAACTAGCGGGGGGGCCCGGGGAGCTGTTTTTT

d_call: NA
v_call: TRBV29-1
j_call: TRBJ1-2
clone_size: once
cdr3_aa: CSVEDYGYGYTF
cdr3_nt: TGCAGCGTTGAAGATTACGGTTATGGCTACACCTTC

d_call: NA
v_call: TRBV7-6
j_call: TRBJ2-7
clone_size: NA
cdr3_aa: CASSLGQGGEQYF
cdr3_nt: TGTGCCAGCAGCCTTGGACAGGGAGGGGAGCAGTACTTC

d_call: TRBD2
v_call: TRBV7-2
j_call: TRBJ2-2
clone_size: NA
cdr3_aa: CASSFVTSGGDTGELFF
cdr3_nt: TGTGCCAGCAGCTTCGTGACTAGCGGGGGGGACACCGGGGAGCTGTTTTTT

d_call: NA
v_call: TRBV15
j_call: TRBJ2-7
clone_size: NA
cdr3_aa: CATSISRDTAYEQYF
cdr3_nt: TGTGCCACCAGCATAAGCCGGGACACCGCCTACGAGCAGTACTTC

d_call: TRBD2
v_call: TRBV14
j_call: TRBJ2-3
clone_size: NA
cdr3_aa: CASSQDLAGVVGTDTQYF
cdr3_nt: TGTGCCAGCAGCCAAGATTTGGCGGGGGTCGTCGGGACAGATACGCAGTATTTT

d_call: TRBD1
v_call: TRBV9
j_call: TRBJ2-7
clone_size: NA
cdr3_aa: CASSVEGAASYEQYF
cdr3_nt: TGTGCCAGCAGCGTAGAGGGGGCAGCGTCCTACGAGCAGTACTTC

d_call: NA
v_call: TRBV9
j_call: TRBJ2-2
clone_size: NA
cdr3_aa: CASSVARHGSNTGELFF
cdr3_nt: TGTGCCAGCAGCGTAGCTCGACACGGATCGAACACCGGGGAGCTGTTTTTT

d_call: TRBD1
v_call: TRBV7-9
j_call: TRBJ1-1
clone_size: few
cdr3_aa: CASSYPTGGVTEAFF
cdr3_nt: TGTGCCAGCAGCTACCCAACAGGGGGAGTTACTGAAGCTTTCTTT

d_call: NA
v_call: TRBV25-1
j_call: TRBJ2-2
clone_size: NA
cdr3_aa: CASTLDTTGELFF
cdr3_nt: TGTGCCAGCACGTTGGACACCACCGGGGAGCTGTTTTTT

d_call: TRBD1
v_call: TRBV30
j_call: TRBJ1-2
clone_size: few
cdr3_aa: CAWNTGAGGYTF
cdr3_nt: TGTGCCTGGAACACAGGGGCAGGGGGCTACACCTTC

d_call: TRBD1
v_call: TRBV10-1
j_call: TRBJ1-5
clone_size: NA
cdr3_aa: CASRARDSYSNQPQHF
cdr3_nt: TGCGCCAGCAGAGCTCGGGACAGCTATAGCAATCAGCCCCAGCATTTT

d_call: TRBD1
v_call: TRBV5-6
j_call: TRBJ2-1
clone_size: NA
cdr3_aa: CASRGTGALDEQFF
cdr3_nt: TGTGCCAGCAGGGGGACAGGGGCCCTAGATGAGCAGTTCTTC

d_call: NA
v_call: TRBV30
j_call: TRBJ2-7
clone_size: NA
cdr3_aa: CAHTYPYTGEQYF
cdr3_nt: TGTGCCCACACGTATCCCTATACGGGCGAGCAGTACTTC

d_call: NA
v_call: TRBV28
j_call: TRBJ1-5
clone_size: NA
cdr3_aa: CASTPGGNQPQHF
cdr3_nt: TGTGCCAGCACCCCAGGGGGCAATCAGCCCCAGCATTTT

d_call: TRBD1
v_call: TRBV10-1
j_call: TRBJ2-5
clone_size: NA
cdr3_aa: CASSESGQGPETQYF
cdr3_nt: TGCGCCAGCAGTGAGTCGGGACAGGGTCCGGAGACCCAGTACTTC

d_call: NA
v_call: TRBV6-5
j_call: TRBJ2-5
clone_size: NA
cdr3_aa: CASSLVQGETQYF
cdr3_nt: TGTGCCAGCAGTTTGGTGCAGGGGGAGACCCAGTACTTC

d_call: NA
v_call: TRBV7-2
j_call: TRBJ2-7
clone_size: NA
cdr3_aa: CASSLAGSSYEQYF
cdr3_nt: TGTGCCAGCAGCTTAGCCGGGAGCTCCTACGAGCAGTACTTC

d_call: NA
v_call: TRBV6-6
j_call: TRBJ1-1
clone_size: NA
cdr3_aa: CASSYFSPDRNTEAFF
cdr3_nt: TGTGCCAGCAGTTATTTTTCTCCCGACAGGAACACTGAAGCTTTCTTT

d_call: NA
v_call: TRBV7-3
j_call: TRBJ2-2
clone_size: NA
cdr3_aa: CASSLHPRTGELFF
cdr3_nt: TGTGCCAGCAGCCTACACCCTAGGACCGGGGAGCTGTTTTTT

d_call: TRBD1
v_call: TRBV5-4
j_call: TRBJ1-1
clone_size: NA
cdr3_aa: CASSEDRVNTEAFF
cdr3_nt: TGTGCCAGCAGCGAGGACAGGGTGAACACTGAAGCTTTCTTT

d_call: NA
v_call: TRBV5-6
j_call: TRBJ1-2
clone_size: NA
cdr3_aa: CASSSGYTASNYGYTF
cdr3_nt: TGTGCCAGCAGCTCGGGTTACACCGCGAGCAACTATGGCTACACCTTC

d_call: NA
v_call: TRBV4-1
j_call: TRBJ2-3
clone_size: NA
cdr3_aa: CASSQEQGTDTQYF
cdr3_nt: TGCGCCAGCAGCCAAGAGCAGGGCACAGATACGCAGTATTTT

d_call: TRBD1
v_call: TRBV11-2
j_call: TRBJ1-1
clone_size: NA
cdr3_aa: CASSSRTGENTEAFF
cdr3_nt: TGTGCCAGCAGCTCCCGGACAGGGGAGAACACTGAAGCTTTCTTT

d_call: NA
v_call: TRBV13
j_call: TRBJ2-3
clone_size: NA
cdr3_aa: CASSLRGSTQYF
cdr3_nt: TGTGCCAGCAGCTTACGGGGGAGTACGCAGTATTTT

d_call: NA
v_call: TRBV7-9
j_call: TRBJ2-3
clone_size: NA
cdr3_aa: CASSQANFGDTQYF
cdr3_nt: TGTGCCAGCAGCCAAGCGAATTTCGGAGATACGCAGTATTTT

d_call: TRBD2
v_call: TRBV7-2
j_call: TRBJ2-7
clone_size: NA
cdr3_aa: CASSKGGGGWVYEQYF
cdr3_nt: TGTGCCAGCAGCAAGGGAGGCGGGGGGTGGGTATACGAGCAGTACTTC

d_call: NA
v_call: TRBV23-1
j_call: TRBJ1-2
clone_size: NA
cdr3_aa: CASSHRPGKNYGYTF
cdr3_nt: TGCGCCAGCAGTCACCGGCCCGGGAAAAACTATGGCTACACCTTC

d_call: NA
v_call: TRBV6-1
j_call: TRBJ2-7
clone_size: NA
cdr3_aa: CASSPRGNPYEQYF
cdr3_nt: TGTGCCAGCAGTCCCCGGGGGAATCCCTACGAGCAGTACTTC

d_call: NA
v_call: TRBV30
j_call: TRBJ1-2
clone_size: NA
cdr3_aa: CAWTTFTGANYGYTF
cdr3_nt: TGTGCCTGGACCACGTTTACGGGAGCTAACTATGGCTACACCTTC

d_call: NA
v_call: TRBV7-9
j_call: TRBJ1-2
clone_size: NA
cdr3_aa: CASSLLQVGGNYGYTF
cdr3_nt: TGTGCCAGCAGCTTACTCCAGGTGGGGGGTAACTATGGCTACACCTTC